This TCR beta chain was identified during a study of tumor-infiltrating lymphocytes in primary liver carcinoma. Across the whole study: Spanning 4.2 to 10 cm, the tumors were T1-T3 N0M0.

On this clonotype: The junction shows a germline mismatch at one end, possibly a read error.

Without any cell sorting, about 20-31 mg of bulk tissue yielded co-extracted RNA and DNA. Reverse transcription of roughly 0.5 ug total RNA with a constant-region primer produced TCR beta cDNA. It was through three nested multiplex PCR rounds of slightly modified ARM-PCR that TCR beta libraries arose. The two initial PCR rounds, approximately 10 cycles each, used TRBV1-TRBV30 forward and C-beta reverse primers. TCRdb recomputed calls from the multiplex PCR reads with MiXCR, one row per CDR3 protein. The sample shows 150,000 to 200,000 distinct CDR3 sequences, about 82% of them seen only once. The CDR3 runs 14 residues. Germline V gives CDR1 SGHAT, CDR2 FQNNGV.

The TCR originated in a man between 40 and 49 years old with primary liver carcinoma and hepatitis B virus infection. The V call is TRBV11-2, the J call TRBJ2-7; D possibly matches TRBD1 or TRBD2 (5 bases each). Sequencing used tumor tissue from primary liver carcinoma. The CDR3 nucleotides read TGTACCAGCAGTCTCTGGGGCTATCGGGACGAGCACTACTTC. Translation: CTSSLWGYRDEHYF.